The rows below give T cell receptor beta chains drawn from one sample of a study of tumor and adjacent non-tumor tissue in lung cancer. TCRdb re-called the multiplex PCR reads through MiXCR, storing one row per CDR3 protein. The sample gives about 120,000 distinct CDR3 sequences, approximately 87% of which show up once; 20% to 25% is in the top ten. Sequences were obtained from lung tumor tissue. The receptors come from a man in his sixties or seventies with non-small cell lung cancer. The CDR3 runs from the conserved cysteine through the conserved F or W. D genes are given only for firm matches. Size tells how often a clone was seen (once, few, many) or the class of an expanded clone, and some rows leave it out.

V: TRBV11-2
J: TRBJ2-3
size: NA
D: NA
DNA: TGTGCCACGTCTGTTCGGAGCAGAGATATGCAGTATTTT
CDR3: CATSVRSRDMQYF

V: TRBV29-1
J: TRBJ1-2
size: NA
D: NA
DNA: TGCAGCGTTGTCCCCGATCAATCCTCGGGAGATGATGGCTACATCTTC
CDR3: CSVVPDQSSGDDGYIF

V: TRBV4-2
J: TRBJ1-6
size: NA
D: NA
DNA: TGTGCCAGCAGCCAATCATCCGGAGAGGGTTCATCCCTCCAGTTT
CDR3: CASSQSSGEGSSLQF

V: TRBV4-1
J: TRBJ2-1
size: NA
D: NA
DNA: TGCGCCAGCAGCTCAGGACTTTACAATGAGCATTTCTTC
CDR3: CASSSGLYNEHFF

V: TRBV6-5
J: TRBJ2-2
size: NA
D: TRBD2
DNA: TGTGCCAGTAGGACTAGCGCCACCACCGGGGAGCTGTTTTTT
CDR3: CASRTSATTGELFF

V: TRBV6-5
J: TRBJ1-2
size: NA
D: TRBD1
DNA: TGTGCCAACAGAGCTGGGACAGGGAATGGCTACACTTTC
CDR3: CANRAGTGNGYTF

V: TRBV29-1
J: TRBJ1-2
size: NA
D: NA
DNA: TGCAGCGTTGTCCAGACGGAAGCCTATGGCTACACCTTT
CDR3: CSVVQTEAYGYTF

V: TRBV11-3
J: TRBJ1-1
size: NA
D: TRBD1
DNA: TGTGACAACAGCTTCCGGGACAGAACCCTGAACACTAAAGCTTTCTTT
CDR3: CDNSFRDRTLNTKAFF

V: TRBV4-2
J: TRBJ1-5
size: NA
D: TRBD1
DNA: TGTGTCAGCAGCCTTCAAGGAACAGGGGATCAGTCCCAGCATTTT
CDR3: CVSSLQGTGDQSQHF

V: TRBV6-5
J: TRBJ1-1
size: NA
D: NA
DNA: TGTGCCAGCAGTTACCACTCAAGGGTACCCTCTTCCGCGAACACTGAAACTTTCTTT
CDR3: CASSYHSRVPSSANTETFF

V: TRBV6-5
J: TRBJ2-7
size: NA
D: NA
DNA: TGTACCAGCAGTTACACAGACTCACACGAGCAGTACTTC
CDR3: CTSSYTDSHEQYF

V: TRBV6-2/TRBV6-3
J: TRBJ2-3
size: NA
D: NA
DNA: TGTGTCAGCAGCAATAGCGTGAGGGTTTCATATACGCAGTATTTT
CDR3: CVSSNSVRVSYTQYF

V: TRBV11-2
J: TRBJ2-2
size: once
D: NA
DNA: TGCGTCAGCAGTCTGGACGGTCAGTCCGGGGAGCTGTTTTTT
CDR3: CVSSLDGQSGELFF

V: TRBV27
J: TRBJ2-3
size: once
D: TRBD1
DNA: TGTGCCAGCAGTTCCAGGGACAGGGGGCGTCAAGATACGCAGTATTTT
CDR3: CASSSRDRGRQDTQYF

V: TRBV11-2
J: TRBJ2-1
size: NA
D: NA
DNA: TGTGCCAGCAGCTTAGTTTGGGGGGCGAATGATCAGTTCTTC
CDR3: CASSLVWGANDQFF

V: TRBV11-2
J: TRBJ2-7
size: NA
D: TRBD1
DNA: TGTGCCAGCAGCAGGGACAGCATAAATTACGAGCAGTACTTC
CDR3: CASSRDSINYEQYF

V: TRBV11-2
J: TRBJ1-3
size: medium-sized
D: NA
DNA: TGTGCCAGCAGCTCCAGCTGGGGCTCTGGAAACACCATATATTTT
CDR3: CASSSSWGSGNTIYF

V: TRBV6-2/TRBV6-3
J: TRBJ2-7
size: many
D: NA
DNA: TGTGCCAGCAGTTACCGGACAGTACTTTCCTCCTACGAGCAGTACTTC
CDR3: CASSYRTVLSSYEQYF